This paragraph reports one TCR beta chain. V shed 2 bases and J shed 2 bases, with 6 bases lying between them. The CDR3 extends over 13 amino acids. Germline loops: CDR1 SGHDN, CDR2 FVKESK. The sample comes from a study of high-grade serous ovarian cancer treatment subgroups. Repertoires were generated with immunoSEQ multiplex PCR, while TCRdb's copy carries only in-frame clones and drops some. Here the sample spans fewer than 9,000 clones, 70% to 80% being singletons. Tumor samples were obtained before definitive surgery or chemotherapy. The source of this sequence is a human donor with high-grade serous ovarian cancer. Sequencing was carried out using tumor tissue. This rearrangement joins TRBV14 to TRBJ1-2; D unclear. The CDR3, as DNA: TGTGCCAGCAGCCAACAGAGGAACTATGGCTACACCTTC. This gives the protein CASSQQRNYGYTF.